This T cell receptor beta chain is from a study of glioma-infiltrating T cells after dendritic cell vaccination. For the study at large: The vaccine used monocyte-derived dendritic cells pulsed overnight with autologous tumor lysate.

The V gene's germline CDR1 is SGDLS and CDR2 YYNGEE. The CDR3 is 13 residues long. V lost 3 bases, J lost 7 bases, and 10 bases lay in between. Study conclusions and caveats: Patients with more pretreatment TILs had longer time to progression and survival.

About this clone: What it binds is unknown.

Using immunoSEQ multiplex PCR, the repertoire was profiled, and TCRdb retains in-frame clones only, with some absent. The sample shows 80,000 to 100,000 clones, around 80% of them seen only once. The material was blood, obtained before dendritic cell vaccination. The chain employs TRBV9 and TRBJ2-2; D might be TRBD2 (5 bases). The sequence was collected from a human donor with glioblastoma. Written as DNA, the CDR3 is TGTGCCAGCAGCGGGGAGTTTGGCGGGGAGCTGTTTTTT. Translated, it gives CASSGEFGGELFF.